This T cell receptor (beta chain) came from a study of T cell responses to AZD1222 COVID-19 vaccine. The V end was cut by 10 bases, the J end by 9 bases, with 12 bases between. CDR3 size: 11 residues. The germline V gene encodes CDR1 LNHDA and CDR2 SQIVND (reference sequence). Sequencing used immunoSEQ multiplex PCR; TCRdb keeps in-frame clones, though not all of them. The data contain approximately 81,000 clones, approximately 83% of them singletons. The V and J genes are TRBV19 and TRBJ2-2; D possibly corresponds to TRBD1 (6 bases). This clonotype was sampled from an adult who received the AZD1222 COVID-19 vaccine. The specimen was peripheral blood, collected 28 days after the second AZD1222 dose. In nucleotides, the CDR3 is TGTGCCATCGAAACAGGGCGGGAGCTGTTTTTT. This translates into CAIETGRELFF.